The present T cell receptor (beta chain) was sequenced within a study of T cell responses to AZD1222 COVID-19 vaccine. Measured with immunoSEQ multiplex PCR; TCRdb has only the in-frame clones, and not every one. Of over 120,000 clones in the sample, about 92% were seen once. Study findings and constraints: Unmutated regions of variants are reportedly targeted by nearly half of spike-specific TCRs. Once two AZD1222 doses were given, Spike-specific TCR breadth and depth went up.

Regarding this clone: Its target is unknown.

V was cut by 5 bases and J by 6 bases, with 8 bases left in between. CDR1 is SGHNT, CDR2 YYREEE, per germline (reference sequence). This CDR3 is built from 12 residues. V is TRBV5-4 and J is TRBJ2-2; D gene ambiguous. The sequencing here drew on peripheral blood, taken 28 days after the second AZD1222 dose. The sequence came from an adult who received the AZD1222 COVID-19 vaccine. The CDR3 DNA reads as TGTGCCAGCAGTCGGATTGCCGGGGAGCTGTTTTTT. This gives the protein CASSRIAGELFF.